The 23 T cell receptor beta chains given below trace back to one sample, sequenced in a study of cytomegalovirus exposure and HLA in healthy donors. The PCR was carried out with 60 Vbeta primers and 13 Jbeta primers. Sequencing was performed with immunoSEQ multiplex PCR; in TCRdb, only in-frame clones are kept and a portion is missing. Its table lists 150,000 to 200,000 clones. The sample comprised PBMCs. Receptors were obtained from a woman in her late teens or twenties in good health and CMV-seropositive.

The chain combines TRBV5-1 with TRBJ2-3; TRBD2 agrees at 14 bases. The ends lost 6 bases at V and 5 bases at J; junction bases unmatched: 5. The CDR3 has 15 amino acids. Germline CDR1 and CDR2: SGHRS and YFSETQ. CDR3 nucleotide sequence: TGCGCCAGCACTCCGGGACTAGCGGGAGTAGATACGCAGTATTTT. It specifies CASTPGLAGVDTQYF.

The chain joins TRBV5-1 to TRBJ1-1, with 9 bases identical to TRBD1. The V gene end was trimmed by 4 bases and the J gene end by 4 bases; junction bases not matched to a gene: 8. CDR3 size: 15 residues. Germline V lookup: CDR1 SGHRS, CDR2 YFSETQ. DNA of the CDR3: TGCGCCAGCAGCCAGGAAAGGACAGGGGTCACTGAAGCTTTCTTT. Translating it yields CASSQERTGVTEAFF. The variable domain in full, with the rest retrieved from reference TRBV5-1 and TRBJ1-1, is KAGVTQTPRYLIKTRGQQVTLSCSPISGHRSVSWYQQTPGQGLQFLFEYFSETQRNKGNFPGRFSGRQFSNSRSEMNVSTLELGDSALYLCASSQERTGVTEAFFGQGTRLTVV.

The rearrangement uses TRBV6-4 and TRBJ2-6; weak D call: TRBD2 (6 bases). V gave up 0 bases and J gave up 2 bases, with 8 bases separating them. This CDR3 comprises 16 residues. Germline assignment: CDR1 MRHNA and CDR2 SNTAGT. CDR3 protein: CASSDSGGAGANVLTF. The CDR3 coding sequence is TGTGCCAGCAGTGACTCGGGGGGAGCTGGGGCCAACGTCCTGACTTTC.

This chain joins TRBV6-1 and TRBJ1-2; unclear D gene. This CDR3 is 14 amino acids long. Deletions cut 1 base from V and 1 base from J, with 7 bases between. Germline V gene lookup returns CDR1 MNHNS and CDR2 SASEGT. The DNA for the CDR3 is TGTGCCAGCAGTGAAGTTTTCAATAACTATGGCTACACCTTC. Translation: CASSEVFNNYGYTF.

The chain carries TRBV10-3 and TRBJ1-1; 9 nucleotides agree with TRBD1. Germline CDR1 reads ENHRY; CDR2 reads SYGVKD. CDR3 length: 13 residues. Trimming removed 9 bases from V and 5 bases from J; junction bases left unmatched: 7. Here the CDR3 DNA reads TGTGCCATGAGGGACAGGGAGGGGACTGAAGCTTTCTTT. Its protein product is CAMRDREGTEAFF.

V is TRBV4-2 and J is TRBJ2-3, with 13 bases fitting TRBD2. CDR1 is LGHNA and CDR2 is YNFKEQ in the germline V gene. The CDR3 spans 21 residues. The V segment lost 3 bases and the J segment 4 bases; nucleotides outside the gene matches: 19. CDR3 residues: CASSHPRTSGGSTRGADTQYF. CDR3 coding DNA: TGTGCCAGCAGCCACCCCCGGACTAGCGGGGGATCTACTCGGGGCGCAGATACGCAGTATTTT.

The chain joins TRBV10-3 to TRBJ1-5; a possible D gene is TRBD1 (6 bases). The germline V gene encodes CDR1 ENHRY and CDR2 SYGVKD. The CDR3 length is 16 residues. V dropped 0 bases and J dropped 3 bases, with 12 bases sitting between them. The CDR3 DNA sequence: TGTGCCATCAGTGAGTCGGGAGGGGGGATCAATCAGCCCCAGCATTTT. Amino acid sequence: CAISESGGGINQPQHF.

The gene calls are TRBV18 and TRBJ1-2; TRBD1 aligns across 7 bases. The germline V gene encodes CDR1 KGHSH and CDR2 LQKENI. This CDR3 region has 17 residues. The J segment lost 8 bases and the V segment lost 0 bases, leaving 15 bases of the junction unmatched. This CDR3 reads CASSPPTRGKFYPGYTF. CDR3 DNA: TGTGCCAGCTCACCACCAACCAGGGGGAAATTTTATCCGGGCTACACCTTC.

The V gene is TRBV15, the J gene TRBJ2-7; D is unclear. The V and J ends lost 3 bases and 3 bases respectively, with 15 bases between them. The CDR3 spans 15 residues. CDR1 and CDR2 from the germline V gene are LNHNV and YYDKDF (reference sequence). DNA for the CDR3: TGTGCCACCAGCAGGATGCCGGAACAGAGCTACGAGCAGTACTTC. Protein: CATSRMPEQSYEQYF.

This chain's CDR3 is CASSLDRTQETQYF. CDR3 in DNA: TGTGCCAGCAGCTTAGACAGAACTCAAGAGACCCAGTACTTC. This rearrangement joins TRBV7-2 to TRBJ2-5; no firm D call. Germline V CDR1 and CDR2: SGHTA, FQGNSA. The CDR3 consists of 14 residues. Trimming cost V 1 base and J 2 bases, with 8 bases left between them. Full variable domain (rest looked up from reference TRBV7-2 and TRBJ2-5): GAGVSQSPSNKVTEKGKDVELRCDPISGHTALYWYRQSLGQGLEFLIYFQGNSAPDKSGLPSDRFSAERTGGSVSTLTIQRTQQEDSAVYLCASSLDRTQETQYFGPGTRLLVL.

The chain is built from TRBV29-1 and TRBJ2-3; the D is unclear. The CDR3 sequence is 16 residues long. Deletions cut 1 base from V and 1 base from J, with 15 bases between. Germline V gene sequence: CDR1 SQVTM, CDR2 ANQGSEA. DNA for the CDR3: TGCAGCGTTGAAGGTCGAGCTTTTTTAGGCACAGATACGCAGTATTTT. Translating gives CSVEGRAFLGTDTQYF.

The chain uses TRBV10-2 and TRBJ1-1; no definite D call. CDR1 WSHSY and CDR2 SAAADI come from the germline V gene. V lost 0 bases and J 0 bases, leaving 8 bases between the germline ends. The CDR3 contains 15 residues. As DNA, the CDR3 is TGCGCCAGCAGTGAGTCGACTCCGTTGAACACTGAAGCTTTCTTT. Translated: CASSESTPLNTEAFF.

The gene calls are TRBV6-5 and TRBJ1-1; D ambiguous. The CDR3 runs 14 residues. The V gene lost 6 bases and the J gene lost 4 bases, with 15 bases spanning the gap. Germline V gives CDR1 MNHEY, CDR2 SVGAGI. The CDR3 coding sequence is TGTGCCAGCAGCTACAACAGCCGGGGCACTGAAGCTTTCTTT. This encodes CASSYNSRGTEAFF.

The V gene is TRBV5-1, the J gene TRBJ2-1; 9 nucleotides agree with TRBD1. The V gene's germline CDR1 is SGHRS and CDR2 YFSETQ. Losses at the gene ends were 4 bases for V and 3 bases for J; bases not matched to a gene: 8. This CDR3 is built from 16 residues. CDR3 nucleotide sequence: TGCGCCAGCAGCCGCACCGGGACAGGGCACTACAATGAGCAGTTCTTC. Translated: CASSRTGTGHYNEQFF.

J is TRBJ1-6 and V is TRBV27; 7 bases are shared with TRBD1. CDR3 length: 17 amino acids. From germline, CDR1 is MNHEY and CDR2 SMNVEV (reference sequence). Unmatched junction bases numbered 17, after V lost 5 bases and J lost 10 bases. The CDR3 region has the DNA TGTGCCAGCAGTCCCAAGCCCACAGGGGTGAAGATATCACCCCTCCACTTT. It encodes CASSPKPTGVKISPLHF.

The chain employs TRBV14 and TRBJ2-7; 7 bases line up with TRBD1. CDR3 length equals 16 residues. Germline V gene data show CDR1 as SGHDN and CDR2 as FVKESK. With 2 bases clipped from V and 5 bases from J, the junction kept 12 bases outside the gene matches. The CDR3 reads CASSQPGRGGIDEQYF. The CDR3 coding sequence is TGTGCCAGCAGCCAACCAGGGCGAGGGGGCATCGACGAGCAGTACTTC.

V is TRBV7-9 and J is TRBJ1-1, with D uncertain. V lost 6 bases to trimming and J lost 4 bases, with 15 bases between them. Germline CDR1 SEHNR, CDR2 FQNEAQ (reference sequence). The CDR3 totals 14 residues. This chain's CDR3 is CASRDWETGTEAFF. The CDR3 nucleotides are TGTGCCAGCAGGGACTGGGAGACGGGCACTGAAGCTTTCTTT.

This chain links TRBV7-6 with TRBJ1-1, with D perhaps TRBD1 (5 bases). Per germline, CDR1 SGHVS and CDR2 FNYEAQ. This CDR3 region has 13 residues. Between the trimmed V and J ends, which lost 3 bases and 10 bases, there was a span of 15 bases. The CDR3, as DNA: TGTGCCAGCAGCTTGGTTCAGGGTGTGGGAGCTTTCTTT. It specifies CASSLVQGVGAFF.

The chain has TRBV11-3 and TRBJ2-1, with D possibly TRBD1 on 5 matching bases. The CDR3 covers 13 residues. Germline values: CDR1 SGHNT, CDR2 YENEEA. The ends were cut back, 5 bases at V and 4 bases at J, with 9 bases in the middle. Written as DNA, the CDR3 is TGTGCCAGCAGCGGGGCAACATACAATGAGCAGTTCTTC. It encodes CASSGATYNEQFF.

V usage is TRBV7-9 and J usage is TRBJ2-7; the D is unclear. CDR3 size: 15 residues. CDR1 and CDR2 (germline): SEHNR, FQNEAQ (reference sequence). V was trimmed by 7 bases and J by 3 bases, leaving 19 bases between them. CDR3: CASTGWSKTLYEQYF. As DNA, the CDR3 is TGTGCCAGCACCGGTTGGAGCAAAACCCTCTACGAGCAGTACTTC.

The chain employs TRBV19 and TRBJ1-5; maybe TRBD1 (6 bases). The CDR3 contains 15 residues. The germline gives CDR1 LNHDA, CDR2 SQIVND (reference sequence). V gave up 11 bases and J gave up 3 bases, with 20 bases separating them. The CDR3 loop reads CASNREQDFNQPQHF. In nucleotides, the CDR3 is TGTGCCTCAAACAGGGAGCAGGATTTCAATCAGCCCCAGCATTTT. Supplemented by reference TRBV19 and TRBJ1-5, the full variable domain reads DGGITQSPKYLFRKEGQNVTLSCEQNLNHDAMYWYRQDPGQGLRLIYYSQIVNDFQKGDIAEGYSVSREKKESFPLTVTSAQKNPTAFYLCASNREQDFNQPQHFGDGTRLSIL.

This chain links TRBV6-6 with TRBJ2-1; D is perhaps TRBD2 (6 bases). The CDR3 covers 14 residues. Trimming removed 2 bases at V and 6 bases at J, with 11 bases between. The V gene's germline CDR1 is MNHNY and CDR2 SVGAGI (reference sequence). The CDR3 region is CASSYGRGSNEQFF. The CDR3 region has the DNA TGTGCCAGCAGTTACGGTCGGGGGAGCAATGAGCAGTTCTTC.

This sequence joins TRBV10-1 and TRBJ2-1, with 16 nucleotides matching TRBD2. Unmatched junction bases numbered 4, after V lost 5 bases and J lost 0 bases. CDR3 length: 18 residues. Germline CDR1 reads WNHNN; CDR2 reads SYGVQD (reference sequence). In DNA, the CDR3 is TGCGCCAGCAGTTTGGGACTAGCGGGGGGGAACTCCTACAATGAGCAGTTCTTC. As protein: CASSLGLAGGNSYNEQFF.